The rows below give T cell receptor beta chains drawn from one sample of a study of Ad26.COV2.S vaccination and SARS-CoV-2 variants. Clones were read by immunoSEQ multiplex PCR, and TCRdb kept only the in-frame ones, dropping some. Of about 350,000 clones in the sample, 88% were seen once. This material consisted of peripheral blood, taken in a trial of Ad26.COV2.S vaccine versus placebo. The receptors were gathered from a person between 18 and 65 years old who received the Ad26.COV2.S COVID-19 vaccine or a placebo. Both conserved end residues are part of each CDR3. A D gene is named only where the DNA matches it firmly.

TRBD1	TRBV7-9	TRBJ1-4	CASSSGQLEKLFF	TGTGCCAGCAGCTCGGGACAGCTGGAAAAACTGTTTTTT
-	TRBV7-3	TRBJ1-1	CASSLLRLNTEAFF	TGTGCCAGCAGCTTATTAAGGTTGAACACTGAAGCTTTCTTT
-	TRBV14	TRBJ2-3	CASSQDGGVRPSADTQYF	TGTGCCAGCAGCCAAGATGGGGGAGTCCGCCCCAGCGCAGATACGCAGTATTTT
-	TRBV14	TRBJ1-1	CASSLGLGLNTEAFF	TGTGCCAGCAGCCTGGGCCTGGGATTGAACACTGAAGCTTTCTTT
TRBD1	TRBV4-1	TRBJ2-7	CASSQTGGQGLYEQYF	TGCGCCAGCAGCCAAACCGGGGGACAGGGACTCTACGAGCAGTACTTC
TRBD2	TRBV27	TRBJ2-7	CASSKPSGGRNPYEQYF	TGTGCCAGCAGCAAACCATCGGGAGGGCGCAACCCCTACGAGCAGTACTTC
-	TRBV11-3	TRBJ2-3	CASSLGTDTQYF	TGTGCCAGCAGCTTAGGTACAGATACGCAGTATTTT
TRBD1	TRBV5-1	TRBJ1-1	CASSLRQGPTEAFF	TGCGCCAGCAGCTTAAGACAGGGGCCCACTGAAGCTTTCTTT
-	TRBV30	TRBJ1-2	CAWSNTGDYGYTF	TGTGCCTGGAGTAACACAGGTGACTATGGCTACACCTTC
-	TRBV2	TRBJ1-2	CASSDMTAVRGYTF	TGTGCCAGCAGTGATATGACAGCCGTAAGGGGCTACACCTTC
-	TRBV6-5	TRBJ2-3	CASSYSQGPDTQYF	TGTGCCAGCAGTTACAGCCAGGGCCCAGATACGCAGTATTTT
-	TRBV28	TRBJ2-5	CASSRRIVQETQYF	TGTGCCAGCAGCCGTCGTATCGTCCAAGAGACCCAGTACTTC
-	TRBV21-1	TRBJ1-2	CARTGTAGGSYTF	TGTGCCAGGACCGGGACAGCCGGCGGTAGCTACACCTTC
-	TRBV13	TRBJ2-7	CASSLVRGLQYF	TGTGCCAGCAGCTTAGTCAGGGGTCTTCAGTACTTC
TRBD2	TRBV7-3	TRBJ2-1	CASSQTSGGAPEQFF	TGTGCCAGCAGCCAGACTAGCGGGGGGGCCCCTGAGCAGTTCTTC
-	TRBV7-2	TRBJ2-2	CASSLVQTGNTGELFF	TGTGCCAGCAGCTTAGTCCAAACAGGGAACACCGGGGAGCTGTTTTTT
-	TRBV12-3/TRBV12-4	TRBJ2-5	CASSKQGGAQYF	TGTGCCAGCAGTAAACAGGGGGGGGCCCAGTACTTC
-	TRBV28	TRBJ2-7	CASSLRSTAYEQYF	TGTGCCAGCAGCCTCCGTTCTACCGCCTACGAGCAGTACTTC
-	TRBV6-2/TRBV6-3	TRBJ1-2	CASSYDPVRDHGYTF	TGTGCCAGCAGTTACGATCCTGTCAGGGACCATGGCTACACCTTC
-	TRBV7-9	TRBJ2-1	CASSPPSTRAYNEQFF	TGTGCCAGCAGCCCCCCTAGCACCCGGGCCTACAATGAGCAGTTCTTC
TRBD1	TRBV27	TRBJ1-5	CASRGTGDNQPQHF	TGTGCCAGCAGGGGGACAGGGGATAATCAGCCCCAGCATTTT
TRBD1	TRBV10-3	TRBJ1-2	CAGNPGQGRNGYTF	TGTGCCGGAAACCCGGGACAGGGACGTAATGGCTACACCTTC
-	TRBV18	TRBJ2-7	CASSPFIMRGSPYEQYF	TGTGCCAGCTCACCATTCATTATGAGGGGTTCACCCTACGAGCAGTACTTC